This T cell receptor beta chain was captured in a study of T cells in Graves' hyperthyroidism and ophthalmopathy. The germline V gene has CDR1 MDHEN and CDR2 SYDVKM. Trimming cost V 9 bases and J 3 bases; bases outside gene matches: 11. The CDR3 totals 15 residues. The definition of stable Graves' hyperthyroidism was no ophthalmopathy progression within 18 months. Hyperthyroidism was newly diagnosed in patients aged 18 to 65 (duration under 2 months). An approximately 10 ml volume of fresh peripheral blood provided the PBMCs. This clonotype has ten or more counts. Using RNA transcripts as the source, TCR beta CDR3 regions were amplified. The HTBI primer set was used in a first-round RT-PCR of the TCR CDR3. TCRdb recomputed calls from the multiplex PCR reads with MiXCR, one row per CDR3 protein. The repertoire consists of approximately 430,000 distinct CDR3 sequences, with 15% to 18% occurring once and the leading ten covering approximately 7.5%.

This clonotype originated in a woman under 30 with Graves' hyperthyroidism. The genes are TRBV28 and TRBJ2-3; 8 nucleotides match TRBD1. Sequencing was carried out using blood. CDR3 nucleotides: TGTGCCAGTCCCGGACAGGGCTTGTGGACAGATACGCAGTATTTT. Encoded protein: CASPGQGLWTDTQYF.